This TCR beta chain is from a study of beta chain features in type 1 diabetes. Study-level findings and limits: Across all four CD4+ subsets, people with type 1 diabetes showed modestly shorter TCRB CDR3s.

This clone was counted many times. Its matching antigen is unknown. As every portion of the isolated RNA was reverse transcribed, the sequencing read expressed TCRB transcripts. Naive, central memory and regulatory T cell samples came to a mean of approximately 3.57 million reads. Using immunoSEQ multiplex PCR, the repertoire was profiled, and TCRdb retains in-frame clones only, with some absent. The profile covers approximately 150,000 clones, with 13% appearing a single time and approximately 1.3% taken by the ten largest. Using CD45RO/CCR7/CD25/CD127/CD95/CD27, CD4+ naive, central memory, regulatory and stem cell-like memory cells were sorted. Sample: central memory CD4+ T cells from blood. This clonotype was sampled from a man between 18 and 29 years old with type 1 diabetes.

The CDR3 DNA reads as TGTGCCATCAGTGAGGATTCAGATACGCAGTATTTT. Translating it yields CAISEDSDTQYF. This chain connects TRBV10-3 to TRBJ2-3; unclear D gene. With 2 bases removed from V and 4 bases from J, the gap between germline ends came to 4 bases. This CDR3 has 12 residues. Germline CDR1 ENHRY, CDR2 SYGVKD.